This T cell receptor beta chain was found in a study of radiotherapy plus CTLA-4 blockade in lung cancer. After removal of 5 bases from V and 3 bases from J, the junction contained 16 bases not matched to a gene. This CDR3 has 18 amino acids. Germline V gene lookup returns CDR1 SEHNR and CDR2 FQNEAQ (reference sequence). The data were produced by immunoSEQ multiplex PCR, yet TCRdb's version contains in-frame clones alone and is incomplete. The sample records 25,000 to 30,000 clones, around 79% being singletons. Those with chemo-refractory metastatic non-small-cell lung cancer were treated with focal radiation combined with CTLA-4 blockade using ipilimumab. Findings and caveats of the study: Peripheral blood showed expansion of tumor-derived TCR clones after radiotherapy and ipilimumab.

To note about this clone: Antigen: not known.

The sequence derives from a human donor with non-small cell lung cancer that progressed on radiotherapy plus ipilimumab. V gene TRBV7-9 combines with J gene TRBJ1-2; TRBD1 matches at 9 bases. The source material was peripheral blood, sampled from a patient treated with radiotherapy plus ipilimumab. The CDR3 here is CASSTERDRVYLDYGYTF. The CDR3 DNA reads TGTGCCAGCAGCACCGAACGGGACAGGGTATATCTTGACTATGGCTACACCTTC.